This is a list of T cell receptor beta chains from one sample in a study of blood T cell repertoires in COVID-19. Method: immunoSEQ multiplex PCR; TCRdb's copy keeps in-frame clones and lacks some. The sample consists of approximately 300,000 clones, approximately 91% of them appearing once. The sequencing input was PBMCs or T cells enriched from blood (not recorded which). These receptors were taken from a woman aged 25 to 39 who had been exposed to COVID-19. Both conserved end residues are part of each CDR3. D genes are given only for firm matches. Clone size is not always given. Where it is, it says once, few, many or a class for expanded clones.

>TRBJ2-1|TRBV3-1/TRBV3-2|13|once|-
CASSRGSGPEQFF
TGTGCCAGCAGCCGAGGGAGCGGGCCTGAGCAGTTCTTC
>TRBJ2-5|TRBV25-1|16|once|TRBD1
CASSELGTGVEETQYF
TGTGCCAGCAGTGAACTCGGGACAGGGGTTGAAGAGACCCAGTACTTC
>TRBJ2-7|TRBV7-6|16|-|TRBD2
CASSLGGLAGVYEQYF
TGTGCCAGCAGCTTAGGGGGCCTAGCGGGGGTCTACGAGCAGTACTTC
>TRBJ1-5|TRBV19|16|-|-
CASSIHGGTTNQPQHF
TGTGCCAGTAGTATCCATGGAGGGACGACGAATCAGCCCCAGCATTTT
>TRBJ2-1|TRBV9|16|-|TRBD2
CASSGLAGEGINEQFF
TGTGCCAGCAGCGGACTAGCGGGGGAGGGTATAAATGAGCAGTTCTTC
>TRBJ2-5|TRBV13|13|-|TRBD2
CASSPLSGKTQYF
TGTGCCAGCAGCCCCCTAAGCGGGAAGACCCAGTACTTC
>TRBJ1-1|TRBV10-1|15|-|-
CASNRGGVKTSEAFF
TGCGCCAGCAACCGGGGAGGGGTCAAGACTTCTGAAGCTTTCTTT
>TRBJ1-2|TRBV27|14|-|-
CASSLFAQGFGYTF
TGTGCCAGCAGTTTATTCGCCCAGGGGTTTGGCTACACCTTC
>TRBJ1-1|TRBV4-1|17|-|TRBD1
CASSHAVGQGALAEAFF
TGCGCCAGCAGCCACGCCGTGGGACAGGGGGCGCTGGCCGAAGCTTTCTTT
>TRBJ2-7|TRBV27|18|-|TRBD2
CASSALGATSGVLNEQYF
TGTGCCAGCAGTGCGCTAGGGGCGACTAGCGGGGTTTTGAACGAGCAGTACTTC
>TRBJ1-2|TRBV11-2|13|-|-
CASSSRQNYGYTF
TGTGCCAGCAGCTCAAGACAGAACTATGGCTACACCTTC
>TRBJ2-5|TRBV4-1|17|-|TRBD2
CASSRKGTSGGKETQYF
TGCGCCAGCAGCCGGAAAGGGACTAGCGGGGGGAAAGAGACCCAGTACTTC
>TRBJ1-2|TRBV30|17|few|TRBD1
CAWCRKTGTPDNYGYTF
TGTGCCTGGTGTCGTAAGACAGGGACCCCTGATAACTATGGCTACACCTTC
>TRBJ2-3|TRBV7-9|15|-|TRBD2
CASSFLAGGTDTQYF
TGTGCCAGCAGCTTTCTAGCGGGGGGCACAGATACGCAGTATTTT
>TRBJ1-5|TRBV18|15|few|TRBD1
CASSPPGTGFQPQHF
TGTGCCAGCTCACCGCCCGGGACAGGGTTTCAGCCCCAGCATTTT
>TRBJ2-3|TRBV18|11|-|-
CASLSGNTQYF
TGTGCCAGTCTCAGCGGAAATACGCAGTATTTT
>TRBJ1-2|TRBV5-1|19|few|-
CASSFLPRLGQQANYGYTF
TGCGCCAGCAGCTTCCTCCCCAGACTCGGACAGCAAGCTAACTATGGCTACACCTTC
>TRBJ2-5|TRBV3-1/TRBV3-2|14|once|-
CASSQDWTGETQYF
TGTGCCAGCAGCCAAGATTGGACTGGGGAGACCCAGTACTTC
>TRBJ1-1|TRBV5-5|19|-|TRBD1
CASSFPDRAPFFLNTEAFF
TGTGCCAGCAGCTTCCCTGACAGGGCTCCTTTCTTCTTGAACACTGAAGCTTTCTTT
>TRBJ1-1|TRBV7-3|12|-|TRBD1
CASSADRGLAFF
TGTGCCAGCAGCGCAGACAGGGGCCTAGCTTTCTTT
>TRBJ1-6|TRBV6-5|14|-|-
CASSYRGYNSPLHF
TGTGCCAGCAGTTATAGGGGGTATAATTCACCCCTCCACTTT
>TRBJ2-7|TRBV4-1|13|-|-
CASSQDPNYEQYF
TGCGCCAGCAGCCAAGATCCTAACTACGAGCAGTACTTC
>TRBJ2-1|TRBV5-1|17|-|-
CASSGDPDSLIYNEQFF
TGCGCCAGCAGCGGGGACCCGGACAGTCTAATCTACAATGAGCAGTTCTTC
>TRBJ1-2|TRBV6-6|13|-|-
CASSPREHYGYTF
TGTGCCAGCAGCCCCCGGGAACACTATGGCTACACCTTC
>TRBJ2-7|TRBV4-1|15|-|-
CASSQDRVDSYEQYF
TGCGCCAGCAGCCAAGACCGGGTTGACTCCTACGAGCAGTACTTC